These 10 T cell receptor beta chains were sequenced from one sample in a study of T-cell reconstitution after alpha-beta-depleted transplantation in children. A TCRbeta library incorporating unique molecular identifiers was prepared. Via MiXCR, TCRdb re-called the PCR reads, giving one row per CDR3 protein. Counted here are roughly 490,000 distinct CDR3 sequences, 11% occurring once; the ten biggest clones make up 13% to 15%. This specimen consisted of PBMCs, mostly from graft donor cells, obtained 180 days after TCRalphabeta/CD19-depleted stem cell transplant. The receptors derive from a female patient aged 2 to 10 who had a stem cell transplant for aplastic anemia, so the T cells may come from the graft donor.

This clonotype came up many times. The chain has TRBV20-1 and TRBJ1-6, with D maybe TRBD1 (5 bases). The CDR3 contains 16 residues. Looked up from germline, CDR1 is DFQATT and CDR2 is SNEGSKA (reference sequence). V dropped 3 bases and J dropped 7 bases, with 19 bases sitting between them. The CDR3 loop is CSASHPVGGSNSPLHF. The CDR3 bases are TGCAGTGCTAGCCACCCTGTCGGGGGTAGCAATTCACCCCTCCACTTT.

This clonotype has only a few counts. CDR3 residues: CASSLTPSPASTDTQYF. The CDR3 DNA follows: TGTGCCAGCAGCTTAACTCCCAGCCCTGCTAGCACAGATACGCAGTATTTT. The gene calls are TRBV7-2 and TRBJ2-3; no firm D call. The ends were cut back, 2 bases at V and 0 bases at J, with 15 bases in the middle. The CDR3 sequence is 17 residues long. Germline V gene data show CDR1 as SGHTA and CDR2 as FQGNSA.

This clonotype was recorded at least ten times. This chain connects TRBV28 to TRBJ2-2, with 8 positions matching TRBD1. This CDR3 has 13 residues. V dropped 11 bases and J dropped 7; count of bases not matched to a gene: 9. The germline V gene encodes CDR1 MDHEN and CDR2 SYDVKM. CDR3 sequence (DNA): TGTGCCGTGTCAGGGGGCCCGGGCGGGGAGCTGTTTTTT. Encoded protein: CAVSGGPGGELFF.

V and J are TRBV20-1 and TRBJ1-5; no clear D. Deletions cut 3 bases from V and 4 bases from J, with 16 bases between. The germline V gene encodes CDR1 DFQATT and CDR2 SNEGSKA (reference sequence). The CDR3 has 15 residues. The CDR3 nucleotides are TGCAGTGCTAGGAGCTCCGCCAGAGGTAATCAGCCCCAGCATTTT. Protein product: CSARSSARGNQPQHF.

The J gene is TRBJ1-2, the V gene TRBV5-1; the D gene is possibly TRBD1 (6 bases). The CDR3 spans 13 residues. The ends were cut back, 5 bases at V and 4 bases at J, with 12 bases in the middle. Germline-derived CDR1 and CDR2 are SGHRS and YFSETQ. CDR3 nucleotides: TGCGCCAGCAGTCGCCGGGGGCCCTATGGCTACACCTTC. Protein product: CASSRRGPYGYTF.

As concerns this clonotype: A junction end diverges from the germline sequence, so it may reflect a read error. The rearrangement uses TRBV20-1 and TRBJ2-7; D gene ambiguous. There are 14 residues in the CDR3. The germline V gene encodes CDR1 DFQATT and CDR2 SNEGSKA (reference sequence). As DNA, the CDR3 is TGCAGTGCTAGTCTGGCGGACCATCCCTACGAGAAGTACTTC. Its translation: CSASLADHPYEKYF.

This clonotype was picked up one time. The chain recombines TRBV28 with TRBJ2-1; 8 bases agree with TRBD1. The V segment lost 5 bases and the J segment 7 bases; nucleotides outside the gene matches: 25. This CDR3 contains 20 residues. From germline, CDR1 is MDHEN and CDR2 SYDVKM. CDR3 loop: CASSPTLGQAPTSMGNEQFF. The CDR3 nucleotides read TGTGCCAGCAGTCCCACCCTGGGACAGGCTCCGACTAGTATGGGGAATGAGCAGTTCTTC.

The rearrangement uses TRBV29-1 and TRBJ1-1; D is ambiguous. CDR1 and CDR2 from the germline V gene are SQVTM and ANQGSEA. The CDR3 spans 16 residues. Trimming removed 6 bases from V and 2 bases from J, with 22 bases in between. In DNA form, the CDR3 reads TGCAGCGTCCTAATCAAAAGGGTTGTCAGTAACACTGAAGCTTTCTTT. It yields the protein CSVLIKRVVSNTEAFF.

The chain couples TRBV10-3 to TRBJ2-7; D unclear. This CDR3 spans 12 amino acids. V gave up 6 bases and J gave up 5 bases, with 11 bases separating them. Germline values: CDR1 ENHRY, CDR2 SYGVKD. The chain's CDR3 is CAISPSGDEQYV. The CDR3 DNA reads as TGTGCCATCAGCCCGAGTGGTGACGAGCAGTACGTC.

The rearrangement joins TRBV2 to TRBJ2-5, with a possible D match to TRBD1 (6 bases). The CDR3 has 13 amino acids. Germline assignment: CDR1 SNHLY and CDR2 FYNNEI. With 8 bases removed from V and 5 bases from J, the gap between germline ends came to 15 bases. The DNA of the CDR3 is TGTGCCAGCGACACAGGGTTAGACGAGACCCAGTACTTC. The encoded protein is CASDTGLDETQYF.